One sample yielded the 12 T cell receptor beta chains listed below, sequenced in a study of T cell changes during pregnancy in multiple sclerosis (dated by TCRdb to about 2019). Libraries were constructed by the immunoSEQ multiplex PCR assay. TCRdb's version of the immuneACCESS table is confined to in-frame rearrangements and falls short of the full clone set. An unresolved V gene accounts for under half of the shortfall where checked; the remainder is of unknown origin. For this sample there are 75,000 to 100,000 clones; roughly nine tenths appear just once. Clones ranked in the top ten supply 2% to 3% of the sample. Sequenced material: peripheral blood, taken after pregnancy. All receptors come from a female donor in good health, enrolled as a control in a pregnancy study.

The genes are TRBV5-4 and TRBJ1-1; D is perhaps TRBD1 (5 bases). Between the trimmed V and J ends, which lost 5 bases and 1 base, there was a span of 15 bases. Looked up from germline, CDR1 is SGHNT and CDR2 is YYREEE (reference sequence). The CDR3 consists of 15 residues. Here the CDR3 reads CASRRQGSPNTEAFF. In DNA, the CDR3 is TGTGCCAGCAGAAGGCAGGGTAGCCCGAACACTGAAGCTTTCTTT.

V usage is TRBV7-9 and J usage is TRBJ2-2, with 8 bases that match TRBD2. J gave up 1 base and V 2 bases, and 3 bases lay outside the gene matches. Germline assignment: CDR1 SEHNR and CDR2 FQNEAQ (reference sequence). The CDR3 is 16 amino acids. The CDR3 loop is CASSLLSGRNTGELFF. CDR3 sequence (DNA): TGTGCCAGCAGCTTATTGAGCGGGAGGAACACCGGGGAGCTGTTTTTT.

The chain has TRBV19 and TRBJ2-3; 9 bases match TRBD1. The germline V gene has CDR1 LNHDA and CDR2 SQIVND (reference sequence). Trimming removed 10 bases from V and 4 bases from J; junction bases left unmatched: 12. The CDR3 is 15 amino acids. CDR3 sequence (DNA): TGTGCCACCGCGGGCCGGGACAGGGTCGCAGATACGCAGTATTTT. This translates into CATAGRDRVADTQYF.

CDR3 sequence (DNA): TGTGCCAGTACCCACGGGGCAGGGGGATCGGTGGTTCAGCCCCAGCATTTT. It is translated as CASTHGAGGSVVQPQHF. This chain links TRBV19 with TRBJ1-5, with 7 bases aligning to TRBD1. This CDR3 region has 17 residues. From germline, CDR1 is LNHDA and CDR2 SQIVND (reference sequence). J gave up 6 bases and V 7 bases, and 18 bases lay outside the gene matches.

The chain has TRBV6-4 and TRBJ1-2; perhaps TRBD1 as D (6 bases). The CDR3 loop spans 15 amino acids. Germline V gives CDR1 MRHNA, CDR2 SNTAGT. Trimming removed 2 bases from V and 4 bases from J, with 14 bases in between. Here the CDR3 DNA reads TGTGCCAGCAGTGACCGCGGGGGGCAGGGCTATGGCTACACCTTC. It codes for CASSDRGGQGYGYTF.

The gene calls are TRBV7-9 and TRBJ2-5, with 9 nucleotides matching TRBD2. J lost 5 bases, V lost 7 bases, and 8 bases had no gene match. CDR1 is SEHNR and CDR2 is FQNEAQ in the germline V gene (reference sequence). The CDR3 loop spans 14 amino acids. The CDR3 region has the DNA TGTGCCAGCACCAGTAGCGGGAGTACTGAGACCCAGTACTTC. It yields the protein CASTSSGSTETQYF.

This chain connects TRBV7-9 to TRBJ2-1; 9 bases are a match to TRBD2. Trimming removed 4 bases from V and 0 bases from J; junction bases left unmatched: 7. The CDR3 consists of 17 residues. Germline values: CDR1 SEHNR, CDR2 FQNEAQ (reference sequence). The CDR3 DNA reads TGTGCCAGCAGCTGGGGGACTAGCAGGAGCTCCTACAATGAGCAGTTCTTC. It specifies CASSWGTSRSSYNEQFF. Combining the CDR3 with reference TRBV7-9 and TRBJ2-1 gives the whole variable domain DTGVSQNPRHKITKRGQNVTFRCDPISEHNRLYWYRQTLGQGPEFLTYFQNEAQLEKSRLLSDRFSAERPKGSFSTLEIQRTEQGDSAMYLCASSWGTSRSSYNEQFFGPGTRLTVL.

In this sample, this clone turned up a few times. V and J are TRBV19 and TRBJ1-2; the D gene is possibly TRBD1 (5 bases). The CDR3 sequence is 14 residues long. V was pared by 2 bases and J by 5 bases, with 12 bases between. Germline lookup yields CDR1 LNHDA and CDR2 SQIVND (reference sequence). CDR3 sequence (DNA): TGTGCCAGTAGTATACAGTCCAGGGAATATGGCTACACCTTC. Translated: CASSIQSREYGYTF.

The chain couples TRBV5-1 to TRBJ1-2; no reliable D call. V was trimmed by 1 base and J by 0 bases, leaving 13 bases between them. The CDR3 is 16 amino acids. Germline CDR1 reads SGHRS; CDR2 reads YFSETQ. DNA of the CDR3: TGCGCCAGCAGCTTGTGGGTCGCGGGGACTAACTATGGCTACACCTTC. Amino acids: CASSLWVAGTNYGYTF. Using reference TRBV5-1 and TRBJ1-2 for the parts outside the CDR3, the full variable domain is KAGVTQTPRYLIKTRGQQVTLSCSPISGHRSVSWYQQTPGQGLQFLFEYFSETQRNKGNFPGRFSGRQFSNSRSEMNVSTLELGDSALYLCASSLWVAGTNYGYTFGSGTRLTVV.

The chain joins TRBV9 to TRBJ2-7; D call uncertain. CDR1 and CDR2 from the germline V gene are SGDLS and YYNGEE. V lost 2 bases and J lost 5, with 20 bases in between. This CDR3 is 16 amino acids long. The CDR3: CASSVAPRSTGDEQYF. The CDR3 DNA reads TGTGCCAGCAGCGTCGCCCCCCGTAGCACCGGAGACGAGCAGTACTTC.

The gene calls are TRBV19 and TRBJ2-5; 7 bases are a match to TRBD1. Germline CDR1 reads LNHDA; CDR2 reads SQIVND (reference sequence). With V trimmed by 4 bases and J by 4 bases, 6 bases remained unmatched. The CDR3 loop spans 14 amino acids. As DNA, the CDR3 is TGTGCCAGTAGTACATACAGGGGAGCAGAGACCCAGTACTTC. As protein: CASSTYRGAETQYF.

The V call is TRBV2, the J call TRBJ2-5; 14 bases are shared with TRBD2. The V gene's germline CDR1 is SNHLY and CDR2 FYNNEI. This CDR3 has 16 residues. Unmatched junction bases numbered 4, after V lost 7 bases and J lost 0 bases. In nucleotides, the CDR3 is TGTGCCAGCAAACGGGGACTAGCGGGGGACCAAGAGACCCAGTACTTC. This gives the protein CASKRGLAGDQETQYF. Full variable domain (outside the CDR3, taken from reference TRBV2 and TRBJ2-5): EPEVTQTPSHQVTQMGQEVILRCVPISNHLYFYWYRQILGQKVEFLVSFYNNEISEKSEIFDDQFSVERPDGSNFTLKIRSTKLEDSAMYFCASKRGLAGDQETQYFGPGTRLLVL.